This T cell receptor beta chain came from a study of blood T cell repertoires in COVID-19. Study-wide context: Samples of COVID-19 (acute and convalescent) were obtained from the United States, Italy and Spain. The cDNA or gDNA used as material had been derived from T cells, B-cell-depleted T cells, or PBMCs.

As processed by the authors: For nucleated cells, counts were estimated from reference gene primer amplification. The assay was immunoSEQ multiplex PCR, and TCRdb's table has in-frame clones only and misses some. Clone size and V and J calls were adopted from that table, with D and trimming inferred from the DNA. The sample lists over 60,000 clones, about 90% seen once, with 5% to 6% in the top ten. This CDR3 region has 14 residues. The V end lost 5 bases, the J end lost 6 bases, and 16 bases lay between the germline ends. The germline V gene encodes CDR1 SEHNR and CDR2 FQNEAQ (reference sequence). The sample was peripheral blood. The sequence came from a man aged 50 to 59 with acute or convalescent COVID-19. The V gene is TRBV7-9, the J gene TRBJ1-2, with D possibly being TRBD1 (5 bases). CDR3 in DNA: TGTGCCAGCAGCATAACAGGAGTTTCTGATGGCTACACCTTC. As protein: CASSITGVSDGYTF.